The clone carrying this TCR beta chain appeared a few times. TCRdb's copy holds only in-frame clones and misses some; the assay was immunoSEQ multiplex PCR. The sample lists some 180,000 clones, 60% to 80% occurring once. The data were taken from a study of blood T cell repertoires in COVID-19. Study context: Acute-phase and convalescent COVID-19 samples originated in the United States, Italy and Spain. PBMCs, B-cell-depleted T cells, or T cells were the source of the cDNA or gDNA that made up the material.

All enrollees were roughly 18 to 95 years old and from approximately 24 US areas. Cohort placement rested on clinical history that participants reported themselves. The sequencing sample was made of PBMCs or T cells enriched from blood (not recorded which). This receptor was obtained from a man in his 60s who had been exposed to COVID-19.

CDR3 sequence reads: CASRPPLRVGETQYF. Written as DNA, the CDR3 is TGTGCCAGCAGACCTCCTCTCCGGGTGGGAGAGACCCAGTACTTC. V and J are TRBV7-9 and TRBJ2-5, with D unclear. CDR3 length: 15 residues. Looked up from germline, CDR1 is SEHNR and CDR2 is FQNEAQ (reference sequence). Trimming left V 6 bases short and J 4 bases short, with 18 bases between.